The entry below gives a single T cell receptor beta chain sequence along with its context. The sample is drawn from a study of control samples from healthy donors and cancer patients. V was pared by 4 bases and J by 5 bases, with 9 bases between. CDR1 PRHDT and CDR2 FYEKMQ come from the germline V gene (reference sequence). The CDR3 consists of 13 residues. Here immunoSEQ multiplex PCR was the method, and the copy in TCRdb shows in-frame clones only, minus some. The table lists about 120,000 clones, roughly 90% of them singletons. The receptor was isolated from a woman aged 55-69 years with lung cancer. This chain links TRBV13 with TRBJ1-3; D is ambiguous. Sequencing was carried out using PBMCs. DNA of the CDR3: TGTGCCAGCAGCTATTCCGGGAGAAACACCATATATTTT. Translated: CASSYSGRNTIYF.